The 23 T cell receptor beta chains reported below all come from one sample, sequenced in a study of glioma-infiltrating T cells. Amplification of TCR alpha and beta CDR3 regions from RNA used iRepertoire nested multiplex PCR. Via MiXCR, TCRdb re-called the multiplex PCR reads, giving one row per CDR3 protein. The table lists 300,000 to 450,000 distinct CDR3 sequences, roughly two fifths of them singletons. The sample consisted of glioma tissue, nonneoplastic brain tissue, or PBMCs (not recorded which). These TCRs come from a human donor with low-grade glioma or glioblastoma, undergoing nonglioma brain surgery, or in good health (not recorded which).

As concerns this clonotype: Its ends do not fully match the called genes, so a read error is possible. The rearrangement links TRBV20-1 to TRBJ2-3; 13 bases map to TRBD2. Germline V gene lookup returns CDR1 DFQATT and CDR2 SNEGSKA (reference sequence). The CDR3 is made up of 17 amino acids. The CDR3 sequence is CSARSVTSGGSTDTKYF. The CDR3 DNA is TGCAGTGCTAGATCCGTGACTAGCGGGGGGAGCACAGATACGAAGTATTTT.

This clonotype has ten or more counts. V gene TRBV20-1 combines with J gene TRBJ2-7; maybe TRBD1 (7 bases). Germline assignment: CDR1 DFQATT and CDR2 SNEGSKA (reference sequence). V shed 6 bases and J shed 4 bases, with 19 bases lying between them. CDR3 length: 14 residues. The CDR3 DNA sequence: TGCAGTGCACCAGGGGGGCCAGGTCGTTACGAGCAGTACTTC. Protein product: CSAPGGPGRYEQYF.

The chain has TRBV5-4 and TRBJ1-1; weak D call: TRBD1 (6 bases). V lost 0 bases and J 0 bases, leaving 12 bases between the germline ends. Germline V gene lookup returns CDR1 SGHNT and CDR2 YYREEE (reference sequence). The CDR3 sequence is 16 residues long. CDR3 amino acids: CASSLEGDTLNTEAFF. DNA of the CDR3: TGTGCCAGCAGCTTGGAGGGGGACACACTGAACACTGAAGCTTTCTTT.

This chain connects TRBV7-2 to TRBJ1-5; D not certain. This CDR3 is 14 amino acids long. V shed 3 bases and J shed 7 bases, with 13 bases lying between them. Germline V gene data show CDR1 as SGHTA and CDR2 as FQGNSA. Written as DNA, the CDR3 is TGTGCCAGCAGCTTTCAATCGGGTATCCAGCCCCAGCATTTT. Encoded protein: CASSFQSGIQPQHF. Supplemented by reference TRBV7-2 and TRBJ1-5, the full variable domain reads GAGVSQSPSNKVTEKGKDVELRCDPISGHTALYWYRQSLGQGLEFLIYFQGNSAPDKSGLPSDRFSAERTGGSVSTLTIQRTQQEDSAVYLCASSFQSGIQPQHFGDGTRLSIL.

This clonotype was recorded only once. A read error may explain this, as a much larger clone is one base away. The rearrangement joins TRBV6-2 or TRBV6-3 to TRBJ1-1; TRBD1 agrees at 7 bases. The length of the CDR3 is 15 residues. The germline V gene encodes CDR1 MNHEY and CDR2 SVGEGT. This CDR3 reads CACSYVQGLDTEAFF. CDR3 sequence (DNA): TGTGCCTGCAGTTACGTACAGGGGTTGGACACTGAAGCTTTCTTT.

The chain has TRBV12-3 or TRBV12-4 and TRBJ1-2, with TRBD1 as a possible D gene (6 bases). Trimming cost V 3 bases and J 2 bases, with 19 bases left between them. The CDR3 spans 17 residues. The CDR3 DNA reads TGTGCCAGCAGTTTTGGGGTCAGGGGCTACACAAACTATGGCTACACCTTC. This sequence encodes CASSFGVRGYTNYGYTF.

The chain carries TRBV20-1 and TRBJ2-7; 7 bases map to TRBD1. CDR1 and CDR2 from the germline V gene are DFQATT and SNEGSKA (reference sequence). The CDR3 is 13 residues long. After removal of 6 bases from V and 0 bases from J, the junction contained 5 bases not matched to a gene. CDR3 amino acids: CSAPDRFSYEQYF. The CDR3 DNA reads TGCAGTGCCCCGGACAGGTTCTCCTACGAGCAGTACTTC.

This clonotype was detected only a few times. Likely a read error: the CDR3 ends without its conserved phenylalanine or tryptophan. V gene TRBV27 combines with J gene TRBJ2-3; D is unresolved. V was cut by 5 bases and J by 5 bases, with 17 bases left in between. Germline lookup yields CDR1 MNHEY and CDR2 SMNVEV (reference sequence). The CDR3 consists of 15 residues. CDR3 amino acids: CASSPLPGSVDTQYS. The CDR3, as DNA: TGTGCCAGCAGTCCATTACCCGGTTCGGTAGATACGCAGTATTCC.

This clonotype occurred many times. The chain links TRBV27 to TRBJ2-6; D may be TRBD2 (6 bases). CDR1 and CDR2 from the germline V gene are MNHEY and SMNVEV (reference sequence). CDR3 size: 16 residues. V was cut by 5 bases and J by 2 bases, with 13 bases left in between. The CDR3, as DNA: TGTGCCAGCAGTGCCAGACTAGTTGCTGGGGCCAACGTCCTGACTTTC. It codes for CASSARLVAGANVLTF. The full variable domain, in which reference TRBV27 and TRBJ2-6 provide the parts outside the CDR3, is EAQVTQNPRYLITVTGKKLTVTCSQNMNHEYMSWYRQDPGLGLRQIYYSMNVEVTDKGDVPEGYKVSRKEKRNFPLILESPSPNQTSLYFCASSARLVAGANVLTFGAGSRLTVL.

This clonotype came up a few times. This chain connects TRBV20-1 to TRBJ2-1, with 14 bases aligning to TRBD2. This CDR3 comprises 18 residues. Germline lookup yields CDR1 DFQATT and CDR2 SNEGSKA (reference sequence). V shed 5 bases and J 7 bases; nucleotides not matched to a gene: 16. CDR3 protein: CSAFTTSGRAKFLNEQFF. CDR3 in DNA: TGCAGTGCTTTCACGACTAGCGGGAGGGCCAAGTTCCTTAATGAGCAGTTCTTC.

The V gene is TRBV27, the J gene TRBJ2-5; D ambiguous. CDR1 is MNHEY, CDR2 SMNVEV, per germline (reference sequence). This CDR3 comprises 11 residues. Trimming removed 8 bases from V and 0 bases from J, with 4 bases in between. The CDR3 bases are TGTGCCAGCGCTAACCAAGAGACCCAGTACTTC. It translates to CASANQETQYF.

To note about this clonotype: This may be a read error: a much more frequent sequence differs by one nucleotide. The chain links TRBV7-2 to TRBJ2-1; 13 nucleotides agree with TRBD2. There are 15 residues in the CDR3. From germline, CDR1 is SGHTA and CDR2 FQGNSA. The CDR3 spells CASRLGGLAGDIQFF. The CDR3 bases are TGTGCCAGCCGCTTAGGTGGACTAGCGGGAGATATTCAGTTCTTC.

The chain carries TRBV5-1 and TRBJ1-2; no definite D call. The CDR3 is made up of 12 amino acids. Trimming cost V 5 bases and J 7 bases, with 12 bases left between them. Per the germline V gene, CDR1 is SGHRS and CDR2 is YFSETQ. The CDR3 reads CASSVENSGYTF. The CDR3 DNA reads TGCGCCAGCAGTGTAGAAAACAGTGGCTACACCTTC.

In its sample, this clonotype was seen once. The chain links TRBV6-5 to TRBJ1-2, with D perhaps matching TRBD1 (5 bases). The CDR3 extends over 14 amino acids. V was pared by 6 bases and J by 1 base, with 12 bases between. Germline assignment: CDR1 MNHEY and CDR2 SVGAGI. This CDR3 reads CASRGRCNNYGYTF. The CDR3 DNA sequence: TGTGCCAGCAGGGGACGGTGCAATAACTATGGCTACACCTTC.

Many counts were recorded for this clonotype. This sequence joins TRBV6-2 or TRBV6-3 and TRBJ1-5, with a tentative D call TRBD1 (5 bases). The CDR3 runs to 16 residues. V lost 2 bases and J lost 0, with 11 bases in between. Per the germline V gene, CDR1 is MNHEY and CDR2 is SVGEGT. CDR3 sequence (DNA): TGTGCCAGCAGTTACGACAGCCTACATAGCAATCAGCCCCAGCATTTT. This gives the protein CASSYDSLHSNQPQHF.

The chain joins TRBV28 to TRBJ2-6; D not resolved. The length of the CDR3 is 14 residues. Per germline, CDR1 MDHEN and CDR2 SYDVKM. V shed 6 bases and J shed 3 bases, with 9 bases lying between them. The CDR3 sequence: CASSLTHGANVLTF. CDR3 DNA sequence: TGTGCCAGCAGCTTAACGCATGGGGCCAACGTCCTGACTTTC. Full variable domain (missing parts from reference TRBV28 and TRBJ2-6): DVKVTQSSRYLVKRTGEKVFLECVQDMDHENMFWYRQDPGLGLRLIYFSYDVKMKEKGDIPEGYSVSREKKERFSLILESASTNQTSMYLCASSLTHGANVLTFGAGSRLTVL.

As concerns this clonotype: A much larger clone is a single base away; this may be a read error. The chain employs TRBV6-1 and TRBJ1-1; D may be TRBD1 (5 bases). There are 13 residues in the CDR3. Looked up from germline, CDR1 is MNHNS and CDR2 is SASEGT. CDR3 residues: CASSEGVNTEALF. CDR3 coding DNA: TGTGCCAGCAGTGAGGGGGTGAACACTGAAGCTCTCTTT.

About this clonotype: This clone may be a read error of a much larger clone one base away. CDR3 protein: CTTHAWGRGTDTQYF. CDR3 sequence (DNA): TGTACCACCCACGCTTGGGGAAGGGGCACAGATACGCAGTATTTT. The J gene is TRBJ2-3, the V gene TRBV6-1; D call uncertain. This CDR3 is 15 amino acids long. The V gene's germline CDR1 is MNHNS and CDR2 SASEGT.

The sample holds many counts of this clonotype. The rearrangement links TRBV6-2 or TRBV6-3 to TRBJ1-1, with D unresolved. Between the trimmed V and J ends, which lost 7 bases and 5 bases, there was a span of 14 bases. Germline loops: CDR1 MNHEY, CDR2 SVGEGT. The CDR3 length is 13 residues. CDR3 sequence reads: CASTFSEWTEAFF. The CDR3 DNA is TGTGCCAGCACTTTTTCGGAGTGGACTGAAGCTTTCTTT.

This clonotype was found a few times. The V and J genes are TRBV10-3 and TRBJ2-1; maybe TRBD2 (6 bases). The germline V gene has CDR1 ENHRY and CDR2 SYGVKD. The V end lost 10 bases, the J end lost 6 bases, and 10 bases lay between the germline ends. The CDR3 contains 11 residues. CDR3 bases: TGTGCCACTCTCGGGGGCAATGAGCAGTTCTTC. It specifies CATLGGNEQFF.

This clonotype appeared a few times. DNA of the CDR3: TGTGCCATCAGTGAGTCCGGACTGGATAGCACAGATACGCAGTATTTT. This codes for CAISESGLDSTDTQYF. V usage is TRBV10-3 and J usage is TRBJ2-3; weak D call: TRBD2 (5 bases). This CDR3 region has 16 residues. V dropped 0 bases and J dropped 0 bases, with 10 bases sitting between them. Per the germline V gene, CDR1 is ENHRY and CDR2 is SYGVKD.

The J gene is TRBJ2-7, the V gene TRBV28; unclear D gene. Germline CDR1 reads MDHEN; CDR2 reads SYDVKM. This CDR3 region has 18 residues. Trimming removed 2 bases at V and 3 bases at J, with 23 bases between. This CDR3 is CASSLSAHKVAVGYEQYF. In DNA form, the CDR3 reads TGTGCCAGCAGTTTAAGCGCTCATAAGGTGGCGGTTGGCTACGAGCAGTACTTC.

This clonotype appeared many times. This chain connects TRBV27 to TRBJ1-1; 9 bases map to TRBD1. Germline-derived CDR1 and CDR2 are MNHEY and SMNVEV (reference sequence). Unmatched junction bases numbered 2, after V lost 5 bases and J lost 1 base. This CDR3 has 14 residues. The CDR3 loop reads CASSETGGNTEAFF. Here the CDR3 DNA reads TGTGCCAGCAGTGAGACAGGGGGGAACACTGAAGCTTTCTTT.